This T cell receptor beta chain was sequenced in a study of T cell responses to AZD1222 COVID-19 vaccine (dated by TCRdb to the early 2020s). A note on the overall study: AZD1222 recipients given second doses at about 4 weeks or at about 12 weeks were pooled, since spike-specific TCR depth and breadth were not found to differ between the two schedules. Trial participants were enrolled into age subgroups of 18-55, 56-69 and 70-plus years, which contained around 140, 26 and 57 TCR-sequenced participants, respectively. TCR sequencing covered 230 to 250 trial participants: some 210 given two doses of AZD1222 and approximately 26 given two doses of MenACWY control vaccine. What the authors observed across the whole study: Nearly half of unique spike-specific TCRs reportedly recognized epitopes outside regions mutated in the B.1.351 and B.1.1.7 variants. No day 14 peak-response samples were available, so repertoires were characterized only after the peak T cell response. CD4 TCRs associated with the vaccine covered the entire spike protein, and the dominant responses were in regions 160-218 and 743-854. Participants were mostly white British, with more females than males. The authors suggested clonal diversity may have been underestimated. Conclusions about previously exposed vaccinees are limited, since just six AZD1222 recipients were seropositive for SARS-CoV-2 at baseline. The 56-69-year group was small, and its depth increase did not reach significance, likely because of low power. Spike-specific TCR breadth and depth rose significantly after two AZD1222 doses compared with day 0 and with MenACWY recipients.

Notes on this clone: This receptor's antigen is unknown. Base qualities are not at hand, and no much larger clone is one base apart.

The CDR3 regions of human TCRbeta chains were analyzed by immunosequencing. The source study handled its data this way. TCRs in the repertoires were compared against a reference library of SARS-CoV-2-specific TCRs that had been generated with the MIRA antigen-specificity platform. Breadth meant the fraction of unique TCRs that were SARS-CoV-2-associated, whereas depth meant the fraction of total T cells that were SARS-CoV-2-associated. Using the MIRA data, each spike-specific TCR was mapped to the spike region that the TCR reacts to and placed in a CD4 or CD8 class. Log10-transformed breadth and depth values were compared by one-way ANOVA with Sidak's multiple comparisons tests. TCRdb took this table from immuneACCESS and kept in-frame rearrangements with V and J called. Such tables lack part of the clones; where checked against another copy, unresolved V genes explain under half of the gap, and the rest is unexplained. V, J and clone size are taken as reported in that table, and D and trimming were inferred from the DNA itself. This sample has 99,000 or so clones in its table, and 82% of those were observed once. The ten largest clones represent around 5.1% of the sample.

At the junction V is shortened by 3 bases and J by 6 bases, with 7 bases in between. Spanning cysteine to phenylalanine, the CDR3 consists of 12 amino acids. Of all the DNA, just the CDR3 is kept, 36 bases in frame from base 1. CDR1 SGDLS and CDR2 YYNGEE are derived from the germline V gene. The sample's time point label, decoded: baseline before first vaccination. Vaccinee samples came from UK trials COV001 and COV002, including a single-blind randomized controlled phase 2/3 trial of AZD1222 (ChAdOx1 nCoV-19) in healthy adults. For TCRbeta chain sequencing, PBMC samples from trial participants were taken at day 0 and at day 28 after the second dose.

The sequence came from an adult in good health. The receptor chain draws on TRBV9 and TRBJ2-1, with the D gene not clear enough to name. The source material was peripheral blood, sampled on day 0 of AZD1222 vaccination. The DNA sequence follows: TGTGCCAGCAGCGAAAATTCCAATGAGCAGTTCTTC. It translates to CASSENSNEQFF.